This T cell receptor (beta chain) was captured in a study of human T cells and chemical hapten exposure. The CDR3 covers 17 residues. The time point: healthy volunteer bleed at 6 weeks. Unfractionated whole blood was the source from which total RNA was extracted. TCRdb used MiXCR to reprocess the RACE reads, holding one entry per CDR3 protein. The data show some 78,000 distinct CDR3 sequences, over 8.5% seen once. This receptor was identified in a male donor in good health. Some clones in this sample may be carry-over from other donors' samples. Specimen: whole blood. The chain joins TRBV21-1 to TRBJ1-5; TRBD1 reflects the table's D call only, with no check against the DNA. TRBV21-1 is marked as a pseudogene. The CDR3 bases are TGTGCCAGCAGCAAAGAACGAAGGATAACGGGGGATCAGCCCCAGCATTTT. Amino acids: CASSKERRITGDQPQHF.